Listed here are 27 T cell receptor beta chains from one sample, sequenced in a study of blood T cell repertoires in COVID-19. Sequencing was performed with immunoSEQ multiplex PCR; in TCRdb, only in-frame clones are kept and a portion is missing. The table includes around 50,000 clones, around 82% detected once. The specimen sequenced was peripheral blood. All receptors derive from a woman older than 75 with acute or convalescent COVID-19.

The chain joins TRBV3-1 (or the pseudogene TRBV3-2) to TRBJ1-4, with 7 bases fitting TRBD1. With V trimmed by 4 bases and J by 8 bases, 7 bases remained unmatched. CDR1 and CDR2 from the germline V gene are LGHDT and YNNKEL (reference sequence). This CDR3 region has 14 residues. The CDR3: CASSLRQGWEKLFF. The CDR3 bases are TGTGCCAGCAGCCTTCGACAGGGTTGGGAAAAACTGTTTTTT.

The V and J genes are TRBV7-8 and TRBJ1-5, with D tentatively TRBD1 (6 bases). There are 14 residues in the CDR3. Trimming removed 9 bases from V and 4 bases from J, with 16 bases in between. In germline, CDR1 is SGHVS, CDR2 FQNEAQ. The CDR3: CASQQGRENQPQHF. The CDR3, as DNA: TGTGCCAGTCAACAGGGTAGGGAGAATCAGCCCCAGCATTTT.

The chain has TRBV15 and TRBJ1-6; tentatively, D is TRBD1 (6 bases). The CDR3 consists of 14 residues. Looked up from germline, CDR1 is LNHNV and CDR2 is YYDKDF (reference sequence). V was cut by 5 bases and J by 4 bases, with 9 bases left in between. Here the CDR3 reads CATSQQGYNSPLHF. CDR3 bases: TGTGCCACCAGCCAACAGGGATATAATTCACCCCTCCACTTT.

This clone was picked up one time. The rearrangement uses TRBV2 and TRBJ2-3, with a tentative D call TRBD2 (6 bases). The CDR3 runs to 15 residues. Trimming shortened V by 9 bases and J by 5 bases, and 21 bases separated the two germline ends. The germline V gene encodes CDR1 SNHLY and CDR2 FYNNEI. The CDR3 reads CASSTIGGTVDTQYF. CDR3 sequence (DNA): TGTGCCAGTAGCACTATCGGCGGGACTGTAGATACGCAGTATTTT. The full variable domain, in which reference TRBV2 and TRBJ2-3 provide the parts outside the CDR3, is EPEVTQTPSHQVTQMGQEVILRCVPISNHLYFYWYRQILGQKVEFLVSFYNNEISEKSEIFDDQFSVERPDGSNFTLKIRSTKLEDSAMYFCASSTIGGTVDTQYFGPGTRLTVL.

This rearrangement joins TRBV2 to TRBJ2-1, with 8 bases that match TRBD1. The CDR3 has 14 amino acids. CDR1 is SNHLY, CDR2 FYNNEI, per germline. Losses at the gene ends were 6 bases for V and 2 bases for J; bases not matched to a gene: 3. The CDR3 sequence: CASSGQGPYNEQFF. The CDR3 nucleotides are TGTGCCAGCAGCGGACAGGGACCCTACAATGAGCAGTTCTTC.

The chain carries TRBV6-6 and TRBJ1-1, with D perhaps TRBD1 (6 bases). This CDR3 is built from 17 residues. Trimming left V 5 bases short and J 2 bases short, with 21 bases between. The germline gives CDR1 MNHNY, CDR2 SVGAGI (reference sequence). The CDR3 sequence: CASSPYRFTGINTEAFF. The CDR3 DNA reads TGTGCCAGCAGTCCTTACCGATTTACAGGGATTAACACTGAAGCTTTCTTT.

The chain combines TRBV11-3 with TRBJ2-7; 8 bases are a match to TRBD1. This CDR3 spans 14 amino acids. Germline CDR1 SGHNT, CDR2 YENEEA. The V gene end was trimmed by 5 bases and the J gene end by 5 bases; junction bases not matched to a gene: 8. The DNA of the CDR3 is TGTGCCAGCAGCCCCGGGACAGGAGGGAACGAGCAGTACTTC. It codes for CASSPGTGGNEQYF.

The CDR3 DNA reads TGTGCCAGCAGCCAAGCACTAGCGGGCACCGGGGAGCTGTTTTTT. Amino acids: CASSQALAGTGELFF. The chain carries TRBV14 and TRBJ2-2; TRBD2 matches at 9 bases. From germline, CDR1 is SGHDN and CDR2 FVKESK. The CDR3 is 15 residues long. Unmatched junction bases numbered 1, after V lost 1 base and J lost 4 bases.

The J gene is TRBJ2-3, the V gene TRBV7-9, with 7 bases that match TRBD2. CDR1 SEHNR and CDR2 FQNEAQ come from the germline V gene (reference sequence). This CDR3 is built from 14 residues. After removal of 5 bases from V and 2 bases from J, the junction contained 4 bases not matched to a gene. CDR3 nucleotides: TGTGCCAGCAGCCTGGCGGGGGACACAGATACGCAGTATTTT. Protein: CASSLAGDTDTQYF.

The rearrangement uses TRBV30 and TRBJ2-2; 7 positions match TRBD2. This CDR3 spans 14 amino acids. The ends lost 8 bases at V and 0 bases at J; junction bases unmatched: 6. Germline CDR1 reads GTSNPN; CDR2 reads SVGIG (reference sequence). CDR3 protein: CATRDYANTGELFF. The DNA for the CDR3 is TGTGCCACCCGGGACTACGCGAACACCGGGGAGCTGTTTTTT.

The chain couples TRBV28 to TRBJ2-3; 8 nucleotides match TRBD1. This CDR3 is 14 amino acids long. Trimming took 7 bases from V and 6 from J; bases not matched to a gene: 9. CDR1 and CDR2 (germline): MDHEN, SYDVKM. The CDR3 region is CASTPGQGRDTQYF. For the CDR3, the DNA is TGTGCCAGCACACCAGGACAGGGCAGGGATACGCAGTATTTT.

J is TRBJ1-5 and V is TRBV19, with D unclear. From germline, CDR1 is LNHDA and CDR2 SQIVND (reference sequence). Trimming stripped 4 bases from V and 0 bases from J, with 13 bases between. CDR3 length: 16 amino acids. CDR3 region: CASSNPQAYSNQPQHF. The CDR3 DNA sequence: TGTGCCAGTAGTAACCCGCAGGCTTATAGCAATCAGCCCCAGCATTTT.

CDR3 amino acids: CASSQAIGNTGELFF. The CDR3 nucleotides read TGTGCCAGCAGCCAGGCGATAGGGAACACCGGGGAGCTGTTTTTT. The chain combines TRBV5-4 with TRBJ2-2; D gene ambiguous. CDR3 length: 15 residues. V lost 4 bases to trimming and J lost 1 base, with 11 bases between them. In germline, CDR1 is SGHNT, CDR2 YYREEE (reference sequence).

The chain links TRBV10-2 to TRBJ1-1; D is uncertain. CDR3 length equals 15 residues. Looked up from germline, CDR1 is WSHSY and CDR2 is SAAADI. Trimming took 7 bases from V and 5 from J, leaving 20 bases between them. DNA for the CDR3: TGCGCCAGCACAGCGGCGCTAACCTCGAATACTGAAGCTTTCTTT. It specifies CASTAALTSNTEAFF.

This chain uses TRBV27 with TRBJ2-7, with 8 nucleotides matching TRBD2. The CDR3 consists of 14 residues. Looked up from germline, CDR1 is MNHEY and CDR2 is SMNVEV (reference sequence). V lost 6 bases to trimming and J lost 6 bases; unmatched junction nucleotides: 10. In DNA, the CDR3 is TGTGCCAGCAGAACGAGCGGGGGACGTCGCGAGCAGTACTTC. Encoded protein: CASRTSGGRREQYF.

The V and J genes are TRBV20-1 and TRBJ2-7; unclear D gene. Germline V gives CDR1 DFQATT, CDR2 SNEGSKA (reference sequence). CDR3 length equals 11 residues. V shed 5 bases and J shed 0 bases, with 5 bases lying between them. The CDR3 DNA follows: TGCAGTGCTCTCTCCTCCTACGAGCAGTACTTC. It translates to CSALSSYEQYF.

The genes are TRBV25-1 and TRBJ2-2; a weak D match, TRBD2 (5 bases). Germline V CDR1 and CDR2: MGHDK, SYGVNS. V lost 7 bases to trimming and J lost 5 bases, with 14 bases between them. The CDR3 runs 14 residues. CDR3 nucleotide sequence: TGTGCCAGCACGGGTACGGGAAGAACCGGGGAGCTGTTTTTT. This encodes CASTGTGRTGELFF.

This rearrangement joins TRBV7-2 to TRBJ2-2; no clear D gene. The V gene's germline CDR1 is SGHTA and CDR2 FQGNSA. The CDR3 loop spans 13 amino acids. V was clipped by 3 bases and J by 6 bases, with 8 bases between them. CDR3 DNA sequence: TGTGCCAGCAGCTTCGGAGTGGCCGGGGAGCTGTTTTTT. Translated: CASSFGVAGELFF.

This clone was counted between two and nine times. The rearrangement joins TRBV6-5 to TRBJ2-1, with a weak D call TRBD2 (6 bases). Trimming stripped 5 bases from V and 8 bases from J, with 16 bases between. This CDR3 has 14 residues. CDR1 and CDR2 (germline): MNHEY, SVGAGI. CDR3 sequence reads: CASSRRTKRDEQFF. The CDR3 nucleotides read TGTGCCAGCAGTCGACGGACTAAGAGGGATGAGCAGTTCTTC.

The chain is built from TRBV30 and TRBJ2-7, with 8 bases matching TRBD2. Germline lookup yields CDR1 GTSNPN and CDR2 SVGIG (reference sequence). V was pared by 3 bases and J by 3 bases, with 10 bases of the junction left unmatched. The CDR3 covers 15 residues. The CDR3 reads CAWSPGSGSYYEQYF. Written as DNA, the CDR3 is TGTGCCTGGAGCCCCGGGAGCGGGAGTTACTACGAGCAGTACTTC.

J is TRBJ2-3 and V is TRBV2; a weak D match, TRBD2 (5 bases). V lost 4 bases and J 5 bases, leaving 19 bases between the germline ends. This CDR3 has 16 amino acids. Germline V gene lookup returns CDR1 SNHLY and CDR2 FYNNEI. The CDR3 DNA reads TGTGCCAGCAGTGGACATGGCGGGCGGGCGGGAGATACGCAGTATTTT. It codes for CASSGHGGRAGDTQYF.

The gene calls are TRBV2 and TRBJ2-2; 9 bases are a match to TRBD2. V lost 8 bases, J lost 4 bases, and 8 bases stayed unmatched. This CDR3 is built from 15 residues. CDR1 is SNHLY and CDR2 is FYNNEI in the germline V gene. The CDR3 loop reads CASQGAGGPTGELFF. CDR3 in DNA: TGTGCCAGCCAAGGAGCGGGGGGTCCCACCGGGGAGCTGTTTTTT. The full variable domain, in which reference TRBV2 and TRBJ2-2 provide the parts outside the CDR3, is EPEVTQTPSHQVTQMGQEVILRCVPISNHLYFYWYRQILGQKVEFLVSFYNNEISEKSEIFDDQFSVERPDGSNFTLKIRSTKLEDSAMYFCASQGAGGPTGELFFGEGSRLTVL.

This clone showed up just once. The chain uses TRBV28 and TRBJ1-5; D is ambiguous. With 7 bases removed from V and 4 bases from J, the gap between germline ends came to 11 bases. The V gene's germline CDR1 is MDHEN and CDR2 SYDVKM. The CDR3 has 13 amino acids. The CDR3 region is CASTLRGNQPQHF. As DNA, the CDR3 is TGTGCCAGCACCTTGCGGGGTAATCAGCCCCAGCATTTT.

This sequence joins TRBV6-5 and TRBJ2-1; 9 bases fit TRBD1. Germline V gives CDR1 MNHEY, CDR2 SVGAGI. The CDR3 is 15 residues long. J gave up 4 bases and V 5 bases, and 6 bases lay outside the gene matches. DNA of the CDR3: TGTGCCAGCAGTCTCCGGGACAGGGATTACAATGAGCAGTTCTTC. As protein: CASSLRDRDYNEQFF.

The CDR3 reads CASATSGRNEQFF. The DNA of the CDR3 is TGTGCCAGCGCTACTAGCGGGAGGAATGAGCAGTTCTTC. This chain connects TRBV18 to TRBJ2-1; 12 nucleotides agree with TRBD2. Losses at the gene ends were 8 bases for V and 7 bases for J; bases not matched to a gene: 3. Germline V gives CDR1 KGHSH, CDR2 LQKENI. There are 13 residues in the CDR3.

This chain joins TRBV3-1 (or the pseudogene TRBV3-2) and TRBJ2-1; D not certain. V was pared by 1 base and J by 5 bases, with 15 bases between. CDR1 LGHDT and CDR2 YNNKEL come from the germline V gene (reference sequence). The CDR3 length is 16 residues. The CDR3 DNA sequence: TGTGCCAGCAGCCAAGTATGGGCTACAACGGACAATGAGCAGTTCTTC. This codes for CASSQVWATTDNEQFF.

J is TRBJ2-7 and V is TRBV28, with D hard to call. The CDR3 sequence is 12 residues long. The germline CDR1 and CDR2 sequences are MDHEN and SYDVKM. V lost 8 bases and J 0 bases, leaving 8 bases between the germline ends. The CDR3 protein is CASGPYSYEQYF. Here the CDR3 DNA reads TGTGCCAGCGGGCCTTACTCCTACGAGCAGTACTTC. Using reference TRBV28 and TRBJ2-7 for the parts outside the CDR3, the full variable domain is DVKVTQSSRYLVKRTGEKVFLECVQDMDHENMFWYRQDPGLGLRLIYFSYDVKMKEKGDIPEGYSVSREKKERFSLILESASTNQTSMYLCASGPYSYEQYFGPGTRLTVT.